These 28 T cell receptor beta chains were sequenced from one sample in a study of T cell changes during pregnancy in multiple sclerosis. Assay: immunoSEQ multiplex PCR; the TCRdb copy retains only in-frame clones and omits some. The table shows about 45,000 clones, with approximately 90% occurring only once. The sample in question was CD8+ T cells from peripheral blood mononuclear cells, obtained in the second trimester of pregnancy. The source is a female donor with multiple sclerosis, enrolled in a pregnancy study.

This chain links TRBV2 with TRBJ1-1; 7 bases are a match to TRBD1. The CDR3 is 16 amino acids. CDR1 and CDR2 from the germline V gene are SNHLY and FYNNEI. The ends lost 5 bases at V and 1 base at J; junction bases unmatched: 10. The CDR3 DNA sequence: TGTGCCAGCAGTTTCGACAGGGATTTTGGGAACACTGAAGCTTTCTTT. It codes for CASSFDRDFGNTEAFF.

CDR3 DNA: TGTGCCAGTAGTATAGATCCGGAGTCGCCCACCCCGGGATACTATGGCTACACCTTC. Its translation: CASSIDPESPTPGYYGYTF. The chain joins TRBV19 to TRBJ1-2, with no clear D. Deletions cut 0 bases from V and 3 bases from J, with 23 bases between. Germline CDR1 LNHDA, CDR2 SQIVND (reference sequence). The CDR3 length is 19 residues.

J is TRBJ1-2 and V is TRBV6-5; D gene ambiguous. The V gene's germline CDR1 is MNHEY and CDR2 SVGAGI. This CDR3 contains 14 residues. The germline V and J ends were trimmed by 0 bases and 4 bases, with 9 bases remaining between them. CDR3 residues: CASSYSGGLYGYTF. The CDR3 DNA is TGTGCCAGCAGTTACTCGGGAGGTCTCTATGGCTACACCTTC.

The V and J genes are TRBV6-5 and TRBJ2-7, with D maybe TRBD2 (7 bases). The V end lost 2 bases, the J end lost 3 bases, and 14 bases lay between the germline ends. Germline CDR1 reads MNHEY; CDR2 reads SVGAGI. The CDR3 has 15 residues. The CDR3 here is CASSYARGGNYEQYF. CDR3 DNA sequence: TGTGCCAGCAGTTACGCCAGGGGAGGGAACTACGAGCAGTACTTC.

The chain links TRBV10-3 to TRBJ1-1, with TRBD1 matching 9 bases. The junction had 5 bases not matched to a gene; V was cut back by 5 bases and J by 1 base. There are 15 residues in the CDR3. CDR1 is ENHRY and CDR2 is SYGVKD in the germline V gene. The DNA for the CDR3 is TGTGCCATCAGTCCGACAGGGGGATCGAACACTGAAGCTTTCTTT. As protein: CAISPTGGSNTEAFF.

The chain couples TRBV9 to TRBJ2-3; the D gene is possibly TRBD2 (7 bases). The CDR3 length is 14 residues. Germline loops: CDR1 SGDLS, CDR2 YYNGEE. The V gene lost 3 bases and the J gene lost 5 bases, with 13 bases spanning the gap. For the CDR3, the DNA is TGTGCCAGCAGCGCCTGGGGGGGCGAAGATACGCAGTATTTT. Protein sequence: CASSAWGGEDTQYF.

The chain links TRBV5-4 to TRBJ1-1; D gene unclear. V was shortened by 1 base and J by 5 bases, with 9 bases between the two germline ends. Germline CDR1 SGHNT, CDR2 YYREEE (reference sequence). The CDR3 has 13 residues. The CDR3 nucleotides read TGTGCCAGCAGCTTGTTCGGGGAGACTGAAGCTTTCTTT. This encodes CASSLFGETEAFF.

This sequence joins TRBV5-5 and TRBJ1-1; tentative D call: TRBD1 (6 bases). This CDR3 comprises 13 residues. The V end lost 5 bases, the J end lost 4 bases, and 12 bases lay between the germline ends. CDR1 is SGHKS and CDR2 is YYEKEE in the germline V gene (reference sequence). This chain's CDR3 is CASRSQGATEAFF. CDR3 sequence (DNA): TGTGCCAGCAGATCACAGGGTGCCACTGAAGCTTTCTTT.

This chain uses TRBV5-6 with TRBJ1-5, with D tentatively TRBD1 (5 bases). Germline CDR1 reads SGHDT; CDR2 reads YYEEEE. The CDR3 covers 16 residues. Trimming took off 0 bases at V and 4 bases at J, with 14 bases between the two ends. The CDR3 region is CASSLGQGLRNQPQHF. The DNA of the CDR3 is TGTGCCAGCAGCTTGGGGCAGGGTCTCAGGAATCAGCCCCAGCATTTT.

This clone came up a few times. The rearrangement joins TRBV9 to TRBJ2-7, with 9 bases lining up with TRBD1. With 6 bases clipped from V and 5 bases from J, the junction kept 9 bases outside the gene matches. CDR1 and CDR2 (germline): SGDLS, YYNGEE. The CDR3 has 14 amino acids. The CDR3: CASNGGQGSHEQYF. CDR3 in DNA: TGTGCCAGCAACGGGGGACAGGGTTCACACGAGCAGTACTTC.

The chain is built from TRBV9 and TRBJ1-2, with a weak D call TRBD1 (6 bases). Germline V gene lookup returns CDR1 SGDLS and CDR2 YYNGEE. The V end was cut by 3 bases, the J end by 10 bases, with 10 bases between. This CDR3 contains 11 residues. The CDR3 sequence is CASSAGQIYTF. The CDR3 region has the DNA TGTGCCAGCAGCGCAGGACAGATCTACACCTTC.

This chain joins TRBV6-5 and TRBJ1-2; D is uncertain. CDR1 is MNHEY, CDR2 SVGAGI, per germline. The CDR3 length is 14 residues. With 5 bases removed from V and 4 bases from J, the gap between germline ends came to 14 bases. CDR3 protein: CASSPSYAPYGYTF. The CDR3 DNA follows: TGTGCCAGCAGTCCTAGCTACGCTCCCTATGGCTACACCTTC.

J is TRBJ1-1 and V is TRBV5-6; 7 bases match TRBD1. CDR3 size: 13 residues. Germline V lookup: CDR1 SGHDT, CDR2 YYEEEE. The junction had 9 bases not matched to a gene; V was cut back by 3 bases and J by 10 bases. In DNA form, the CDR3 reads TGTGCCAGCAGCTCTTCAGGGGGAGTCGGAGCTTTCTTT. Its protein is CASSSSGGVGAFF.

By proportion, this clone is medium-sized (0.01 to 0.1%). The gene calls are TRBV4-3 and TRBJ1-2; D is uncertain. The germline V and J ends were trimmed by 1 base and 8 bases, with 14 bases remaining between them. The CDR3 has 14 amino acids. Germline CDR1 LGHNA, CDR2 YSLEER. The DNA of the CDR3 is TGCGCCAGCAGCCAAGCCCCTTCCGAGGGCGGCTACACCTTC. Translating gives CASSQAPSEGGYTF.

The V and J genes are TRBV2 and TRBJ2-7, with D unclear. CDR3 length equals 11 residues. Trimming cost V 6 bases and J 12 bases, with 15 bases left between them. CDR1 SNHLY and CDR2 FYNNEI come from the germline V gene. CDR3 sequence (DNA): TGTGCCAGCAGGGAGTATATGGCTCTGTACTTC. As protein: CASREYMALYF.

The V and J genes are TRBV28 and TRBJ2-7, with a tentative D call TRBD2 (5 bases). Per the germline V gene, CDR1 is MDHEN and CDR2 is SYDVKM. The CDR3 runs to 14 residues. V was clipped by 6 bases and J by 2 bases, with 14 bases between them. The CDR3 here is CASRYRRGPYEQYF. CDR3 bases: TGTGCCAGCAGATACCGCCGGGGTCCCTACGAGCAGTACTTC.

The chain recombines TRBV19 with TRBJ2-2; 8 positions agree with TRBD2. J gave up 6 bases and V 1 base, and 7 bases lay outside the gene matches. The CDR3 has 16 residues. Per germline, CDR1 LNHDA and CDR2 SQIVND (reference sequence). CDR3 nucleotides: TGTGCCAGTAGTATAGCGGGGGGGAGGTTGGCCGGGGAGCTGTTTTTT. As protein: CASSIAGGRLAGELFF. The whole variable domain, filled in from reference TRBV19 and TRBJ2-2, reads DGGITQSPKYLFRKEGQNVTLSCEQNLNHDAMYWYRQDPGQGLRLIYYSQIVNDFQKGDIAEGYSVSREKKESFPLTVTSAQKNPTAFYLCASSIAGGRLAGELFFGEGSRLTVL.

The V and J genes are TRBV6-6 and TRBJ2-7; D perhaps matches TRBD1 (6 bases). The CDR3 sequence is 12 residues long. Trimming removed 2 bases at V and 6 bases at J, with 8 bases between. Looked up from germline, CDR1 is MNHNY and CDR2 is SVGAGI (reference sequence). The CDR3 bases are TGTGCCAGCAGTTACACAGGGACCGAGCAGTACTTC. It specifies CASSYTGTEQYF.

The chain employs TRBV7-6 and TRBJ2-5; TRBD1 might be the D (6 bases). CDR3 size: 15 residues. Germline V gene sequence: CDR1 SGHVS, CDR2 FNYEAQ. Trimming took off 5 bases at V and 1 base at J, with 14 bases between the two ends. The CDR3 loop reads CASSPNRVLQETQYF. In DNA, the CDR3 is TGTGCCAGCAGCCCGAACAGGGTTCTCCAAGAGACCCAGTACTTC.

J is TRBJ1-2 and V is TRBV7-9; possible D gene TRBD1, 5 bases. This CDR3 contains 15 residues. Trimming shortened V by 1 base and J by 8 bases, and 17 bases separated the two germline ends. Looked up from germline, CDR1 is SEHNR and CDR2 is FQNEAQ (reference sequence). The CDR3 DNA reads TGTGCCAGCAGCTTAGAGGGGATGGTGGTTGGAGGCTACACCTTC. Translated, it gives CASSLEGMVVGGYTF. Variable domain in full (rest from reference TRBV7-9 and TRBJ1-2): DTGVSQNPRHKITKRGQNVTFRCDPISEHNRLYWYRQTLGQGPEFLTYFQNEAQLEKSRLLSDRFSAERPKGSFSTLEIQRTEQGDSAMYLCASSLEGMVVGGYTFGSGTRLTVV.

The J gene is TRBJ2-7, the V gene TRBV18, with TRBD1 identical over 7 bases. CDR3 length: 15 amino acids. Germline CDR1 and CDR2: KGHSH and LQKENI. Germline trimming cut 0 bases from V and 5 bases from J; bases unmatched to any gene: 7. CDR3 sequence reads: CASSPPMTGNNEQYF. For the CDR3, the DNA is TGTGCCAGCTCACCACCCATGACAGGGAACAACGAGCAGTACTTC. The full variable domain, its missing parts supplied by reference TRBV18 and TRBJ2-7, is NAGVMQNPRHLVRRRGQEARLRCSPMKGHSHVYWYRQLPEEGLKFMVYLQKENIIDESGMPKERFSAEFPKEGPSILRIQQVVRGDSAAYFCASSPPMTGNNEQYFGPGTRLTVT.

J is TRBJ1-5 and V is TRBV27; D not certain. CDR3 length: 14 residues. Germline V CDR1 and CDR2: MNHEY, SMNVEV (reference sequence). Trimming shortened V by 3 bases and J by 0 bases, and 6 bases separated the two germline ends. The CDR3, as DNA: TGTGCCAGCAGTTTGGCCATTAGCAATCAGCCCCAGCATTTT. Translation gives CASSLAISNQPQHF.

The chain recombines TRBV4-3 with TRBJ2-2; 8 bases agree with TRBD2. This CDR3 has 17 residues. After removal of 0 bases from V and 6 bases from J, the junction contained 9 bases not matched to a gene. Germline V gene lookup returns CDR1 LGHNA and CDR2 YSLEER. The DNA of the CDR3 is TGCGCCAGCAGCCAAGATCCCCCGGGGGGGCGATCCGGGGAGCTGTTTTTT. The encoded protein is CASSQDPPGGRSGELFF.

This chain links TRBV7-6 with TRBJ2-3; TRBD2 matches at 7 bases. Per germline, CDR1 SGHVS and CDR2 FNYEAQ. Losses at the gene ends were 5 bases for V and 3 bases for J; bases not matched to a gene: 17. The CDR3 is made up of 18 amino acids. CDR3 residues: CASSARPAMGGGTDTQYF. The CDR3, as DNA: TGTGCCAGCAGCGCCAGACCGGCCATGGGGGGGGGAACAGATACGCAGTATTTT.

This rearrangement joins TRBV4-2 to TRBJ1-4, with D hard to call. The germline V and J ends were trimmed by 5 bases and 8 bases, with 9 bases remaining between them. Germline V lookup: CDR1 LGHNA, CDR2 YNFKEQ. The CDR3 has 12 residues. The CDR3 bases are TGTGCCAGCAGCTTATTACAAGAAAAACTGTTTTTT. This gives the protein CASSLLQEKLFF.

A note on this clone: One end of the junction varies from germline; a read error may be responsible. Other DNA sequences in this specimen translate into the identical CDR3. The chain recombines TRBV6-5 with TRBJ1-1; D possibly corresponds to TRBD1 (6 bases). Germline CDR1 MNHEY, CDR2 SVGAGI. The CDR3 is made up of 16 amino acids. CDR3 DNA sequence: TGTGCCAGCAGTTACTCCCTCTACAGGGCGGACACTGAGGCTTTCTTT. It codes for CASSYSLYRADTEAFF.

The gene calls are TRBV9 and TRBJ2-5, with TRBD1 matching 9 bases. After removal of 3 bases from V and 5 bases from J, the junction contained 11 bases not matched to a gene. CDR1 is SGDLS, CDR2 YYNGEE, per germline. The CDR3 length is 16 residues. CDR3 protein: CASSGTGTGSLETQYF. The CDR3 DNA sequence: TGTGCCAGCAGCGGAACCGGGACAGGGTCTTTGGAGACCCAGTACTTC.

This chain links TRBV29-1 with TRBJ2-2, with TRBD2 as a possible D gene (6 bases). V lost 7 bases and J 1 base, leaving 19 bases between the germline ends. The CDR3 is 16 amino acids. Germline V CDR1 and CDR2: SQVTM, ANQGSEA. CDR3 in amino acids: CSAKSRGGGNTGELFF. In nucleotides, the CDR3 is TGCAGCGCCAAAAGCCGGGGAGGAGGGAACACCGGGGAGCTGTTTTTT.